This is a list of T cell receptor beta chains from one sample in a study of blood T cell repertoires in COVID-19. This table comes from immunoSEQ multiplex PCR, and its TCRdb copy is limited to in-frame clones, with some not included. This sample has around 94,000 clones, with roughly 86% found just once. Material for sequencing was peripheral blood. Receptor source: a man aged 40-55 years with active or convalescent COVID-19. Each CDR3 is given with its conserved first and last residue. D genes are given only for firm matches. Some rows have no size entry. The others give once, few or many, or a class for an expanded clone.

CDR3nt: TGCGCCAGCAGCTTAGCTAGCGGGGGCCACAATGAGCAGTTCTTC
CDR3aa: CASSLASGGHNEQFF
v_gene: TRBV5-1
abundance: NA
j_gene: TRBJ2-1
len: 15
d_gene: TRBD2

CDR3nt: TGTGCCAGCAGTAGCCGGGACAGGGGATTCGGCGGGGAGCTGTTTTTT
CDR3aa: CASSSRDRGFGGELFF
v_gene: TRBV2
abundance: NA
j_gene: TRBJ2-2
len: 16
d_gene: TRBD1

CDR3nt: TGCGCCAGCAGCCAAGATTGGGGACAGGGGGCACATGAGCAGTTCTTC
CDR3aa: CASSQDWGQGAHEQFF
v_gene: TRBV4-3
abundance: NA
j_gene: TRBJ2-1
len: 16
d_gene: TRBD1

CDR3nt: TGTGCCAGCGGTCCGGGAGTCCAAGAGACCCAGTACTTC
CDR3aa: CASGPGVQETQYF
v_gene: TRBV7-2
abundance: once
j_gene: TRBJ2-5
len: 13
d_gene: NA

CDR3nt: TGTGCCAGCAGCTTAGATCAGGGACTTTACACTGAAGCTTTCTTT
CDR3aa: CASSLDQGLYTEAFF
v_gene: TRBV7-2
abundance: once
j_gene: TRBJ1-1
len: 15
d_gene: NA

CDR3nt: TGTGCCAGCAGCTCTATACAGGGGTTTGGCTACACCTTC
CDR3aa: CASSSIQGFGYTF
v_gene: TRBV11-1
abundance: once
j_gene: TRBJ1-2
len: 13
d_gene: TRBD1

CDR3nt: TGCGCCAGCAGCTTGGGCCCGACAGGGACCTCCTACGAGCAGTACTTC
CDR3aa: CASSLGPTGTSYEQYF
v_gene: TRBV5-1
abundance: NA
j_gene: TRBJ2-7
len: 16
d_gene: TRBD1

CDR3nt: TGCAGTGCTAGTCAAACAGGGGGCGCTAACTATGGCTACACCTTC
CDR3aa: CSASQTGGANYGYTF
v_gene: TRBV20-1
abundance: few
j_gene: TRBJ1-2
len: 15
d_gene: TRBD1

CDR3nt: TGCAGCGCCGGACAGGGTACCTATGGCTACACCTTC
CDR3aa: CSAGQGTYGYTF
v_gene: TRBV29-1
abundance: NA
j_gene: TRBJ1-2
len: 12
d_gene: TRBD1

CDR3nt: TGCGCCAGCACTACCAGACAGGGCCAAGATGGCTACACCTTC
CDR3aa: CASTTRQGQDGYTF
v_gene: TRBV10-2
abundance: NA
j_gene: TRBJ1-2
len: 14
d_gene: TRBD1

CDR3nt: TGTGCCAGCAGCTTAACCCATAAAGCACGGACAGCGAACACCGGGGAGCTGTTTTTT
CDR3aa: CASSLTHKARTANTGELFF
v_gene: TRBV7-9
abundance: NA
j_gene: TRBJ2-2
len: 19
d_gene: NA

CDR3nt: TGCAGTGCTAGTTTGGAGCTAACTGGCTACACCTTC
CDR3aa: CSASLELTGYTF
v_gene: TRBV20-1
abundance: once
j_gene: TRBJ1-2
len: 12
d_gene: NA

CDR3nt: TGTGCCAGCAGCGTCCGGGATCCCTACGAGCAGTACTTC
CDR3aa: CASSVRDPYEQYF
v_gene: TRBV12-3/TRBV12-4
abundance: NA
j_gene: TRBJ2-7
len: 13
d_gene: NA

CDR3nt: TGTGCCAGCAGCCCCCCGGGATCGAACGAGCAGTACTTC
CDR3aa: CASSPPGSNEQYF
v_gene: TRBV7-7
abundance: NA
j_gene: TRBJ2-7
len: 13
d_gene: NA

CDR3nt: TGTGCCAGCAGTTATGCTTTAGGACTGCCTAGGTGTGAGCAGTTCTTC
CDR3aa: CASSYALGLPRCEQFF
v_gene: TRBV6-5
abundance: NA
j_gene: TRBJ2-1
len: 16
d_gene: NA

CDR3nt: TGCGCCAGCAGCTTGGCCGCCGGAGATTCACCCCTCCACTTT
CDR3aa: CASSLAAGDSPLHF
v_gene: TRBV5-1
abundance: NA
j_gene: TRBJ1-6
len: 14
d_gene: NA